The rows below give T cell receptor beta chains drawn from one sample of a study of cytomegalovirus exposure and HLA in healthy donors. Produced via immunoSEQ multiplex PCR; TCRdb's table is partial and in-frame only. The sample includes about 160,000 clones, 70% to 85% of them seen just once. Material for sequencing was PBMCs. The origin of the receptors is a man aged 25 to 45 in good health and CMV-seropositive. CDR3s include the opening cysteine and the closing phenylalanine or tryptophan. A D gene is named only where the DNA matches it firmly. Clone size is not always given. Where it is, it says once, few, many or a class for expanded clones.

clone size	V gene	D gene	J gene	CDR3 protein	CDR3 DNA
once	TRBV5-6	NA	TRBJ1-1	CASSLLSTEAFF	TGTGCCAGCAGCTTGTTGAGCACTGAAGCTTTCTTT
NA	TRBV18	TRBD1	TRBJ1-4	CASSPGQGHEKLFF	TGTGCCAGCTCACCGGGACAGGGGCATGAAAAACTGTTTTTT
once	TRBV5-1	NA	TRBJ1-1	CASSLISGGAGDTEAFF	TGCGCCAGCAGCTTGATATCTGGGGGCGCAGGGGACACTGAAGCTTTCTTT
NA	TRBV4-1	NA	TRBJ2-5	CASSQGPPRAQGETQYF	TGCGCCAGCAGCCAAGGTCCCCCCAGGGCCCAAGGAGAGACCCAGTACTTC
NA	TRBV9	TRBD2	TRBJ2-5	CASSVGTSGGAETQYF	TGTGCCAGCAGCGTAGGCACTAGCGGGGGGGCAGAGACCCAGTACTTC
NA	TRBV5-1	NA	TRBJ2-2	CASIPANTGELFF	TGCGCCAGCATCCCTGCGAACACCGGGGAGCTGTTTTTT
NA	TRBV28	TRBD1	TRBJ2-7	CASSPRQGLTYEQYF	TGTGCCAGCAGTCCCAGACAGGGCCTCACCTACGAGCAGTACTTC
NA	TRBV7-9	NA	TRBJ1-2	CASSFRAGNGYTF	TGTGCCAGCAGCTTTAGGGCAGGGAATGGCTACACCTTC
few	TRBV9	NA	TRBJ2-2	CASSSHTGELFF	TGTGCCAGCAGCTCTCACACCGGGGAGCTGTTTTTT
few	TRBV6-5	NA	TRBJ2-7	CASSPQGYEQYF	TGTGCCAGCAGTCCTCAGGGCTACGAGCAGTACTTC
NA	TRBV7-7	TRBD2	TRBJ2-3	CASSFLAGGSTDTQYF	TGTGCCAGCAGTTTCCTAGCGGGGGGGAGCACAGATACGCAGTATTTT
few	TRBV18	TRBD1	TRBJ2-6	CASSPRQGSNSGANVLTF	TGTGCCAGCTCACCTCGACAGGGGTCAAACTCTGGGGCCAACGTCCTGACTTTC
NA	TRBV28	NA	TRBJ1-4	CASRYRRGNEKLFF	TGTGCCAGCAGATACAGAAGGGGAAATGAAAAACTGTTTTTT
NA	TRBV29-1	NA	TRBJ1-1	CSVVGLRLGTEAFF	TGCAGCGTGGTGGGACTCCGGTTGGGCACTGAAGCTTTCTTT
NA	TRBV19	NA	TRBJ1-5	CASRAIQGNFQPQHF	TGTGCCAGTAGAGCAATACAGGGTAATTTTCAGCCCCAGCATTTT
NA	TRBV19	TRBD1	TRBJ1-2	CASSIDLAGRHRDRGGYTF	TGTGCCAGTAGTATAGATCTTGCCGGGAGACACCGGGACAGAGGAGGCTACACCTTC
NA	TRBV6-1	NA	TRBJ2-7	CASSELGQPYEQYF	TGTGCCAGCAGTGAGTTAGGACAGCCCTACGAGCAGTACTTC
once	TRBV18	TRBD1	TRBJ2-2	CASSSSGTGAGGELFF	TGTGCCAGCTCCTCCTCCGGGACAGGGGCCGGCGGGGAGCTGTTTTTT
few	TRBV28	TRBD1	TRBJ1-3	CASSLGGQGNTIYF	TGTGCCAGCAGTTTAGGGGGACAGGGAAACACCATATATTTT
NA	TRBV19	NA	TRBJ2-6	CASSRVLGVSGANVLTF	TGTGCCAGTAGTCGGGTCCTAGGGGTCTCTGGGGCCAACGTCCTGACTTTC
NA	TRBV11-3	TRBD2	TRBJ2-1	CASRGGGTNEQFF	TGTGCCAGCAGGGGCGGGGGGACCAATGAGCAGTTCTTC
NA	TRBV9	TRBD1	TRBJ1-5	CASSSGQGGQPQHF	TGTGCCAGCAGCTCGGGACAGGGAGGGCAGCCCCAGCATTTT
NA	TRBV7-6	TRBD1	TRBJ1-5	CASSLGGQGDQPQHF	TGTGCCAGCAGCTTAGGGGGACAGGGCGATCAGCCCCAGCATTTT
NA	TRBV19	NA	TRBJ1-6	CASRLSSYNSPLHF	TGTGCCAGTAGGCTTAGCTCCTATAATTCACCCCTCCACTTT
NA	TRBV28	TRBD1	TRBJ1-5	CASSGQGRSDQPQHF	TGTGCCAGCAGTGGACAGGGCAGGTCGGATCAGCCCCAGCATTTT
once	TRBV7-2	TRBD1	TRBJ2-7	CASSSPGTGGRVF	TGTGCCAGCAGCTCTCCCGGGACAGGGGGGCGGGTCTTC
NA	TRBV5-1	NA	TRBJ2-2	CASSLAGFEIGELFF	TGCGCCAGCAGCTTGGCAGGGTTTGAAATCGGGGAGCTGTTTTTT
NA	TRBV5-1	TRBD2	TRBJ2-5	CASSPDRTRSQYF	TGCGCCAGCAGCCCGGACCGGACTAGGAGCCAGTACTTC
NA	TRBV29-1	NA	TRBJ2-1	CSVGKGPDEQFF	TGCAGCGTCGGAAAGGGGCCAGATGAGCAGTTCTTC
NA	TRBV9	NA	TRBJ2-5	CASSPRVTPGETQYF	TGTGCCAGCAGCCCGAGAGTCACACCGGGGGAGACCCAGTACTTC
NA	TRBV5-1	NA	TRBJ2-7	CASSPGHAGYEQYF	TGCGCCAGCAGCCCGGGACACGCGGGCTACGAGCAGTACTTC
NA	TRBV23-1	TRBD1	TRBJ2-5	CASSRGQGDVETQYF	TGCGCCAGCAGTCGGGGACAGGGGGATGTGGAGACCCAGTACTTC
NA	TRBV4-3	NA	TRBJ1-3	CASSQQGLPSSGNTIYF	TGCGCCAGCAGCCAACAGGGTTTACCTAGCTCTGGAAACACCATATATTTT
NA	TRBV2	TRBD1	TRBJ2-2	CASDRQGVTNTGELFF	TGTGCCAGCGACCGGCAGGGGGTTACGAACACCGGGGAGCTGTTTTTT
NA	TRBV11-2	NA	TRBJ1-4	CASSLVGAREKLFF	TGTGCCAGCAGCTTAGTGGGGGCGCGGGAAAAACTGTTTTTT
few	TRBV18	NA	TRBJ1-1	CASSPSRGDTEAFF	TGTGCCAGCTCACCATCCAGGGGCGACACTGAAGCTTTCTTT
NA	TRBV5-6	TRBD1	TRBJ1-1	CASRSGGGRTEAFF	TGTGCCAGCAGGTCAGGGGGTGGTAGAACTGAAGCTTTCTTT
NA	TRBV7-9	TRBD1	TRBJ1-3	CASSWGQGYGNTIYF	TGTGCCAGCAGCTGGGGACAGGGTTACGGAAACACCATATATTTT
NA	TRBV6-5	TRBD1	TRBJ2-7	CASSYSQGVPYEQYF	TGTGCCAGCAGTTACTCGCAGGGGGTTCCCTACGAGCAGTACTTC
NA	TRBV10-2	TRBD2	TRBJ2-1	CASRSGDPSHEQFF	TGCGCCAGCAGAAGCGGGGACCCCTCCCATGAGCAGTTCTTC
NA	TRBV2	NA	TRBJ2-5	CASSETSPETQYF	TGTGCCAGCAGTGAGACAAGCCCAGAGACCCAGTACTTC
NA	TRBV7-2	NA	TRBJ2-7	CASSFGGFSYEQYF	TGTGCCAGCAGCTTTGGGGGGTTTTCATACGAGCAGTACTTC
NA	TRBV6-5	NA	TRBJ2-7	CASSYAQDTLIEQYF	TGTGCCAGCAGTTACGCCCAGGACACTCTGATCGAGCAGTACTTC
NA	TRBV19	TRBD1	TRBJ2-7	CASSRKPGQGNYEQYF	TGTGCCAGTAGTAGAAAACCGGGACAGGGGAACTACGAGCAGTACTTC
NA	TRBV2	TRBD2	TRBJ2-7	CASSPGRGAYEQYF	TGTGCCAGCAGTCCCGGGAGGGGTGCCTACGAGCAGTACTTC
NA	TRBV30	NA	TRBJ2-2	CAWSRGGPDTGELFF	TGTGCCTGGAGTCGCGGGGGCCCCGACACCGGGGAGCTGTTTTTT
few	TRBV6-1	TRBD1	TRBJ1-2	CASSERSGGVYGYTF	TGTGCCAGCAGTGAAAGGTCAGGGGGCGTCTATGGCTACACCTTC
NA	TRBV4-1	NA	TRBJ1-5	CASSQAVYGLGQPQHF	TGCGCCAGCAGCCAAGCGGTGTATGGGCTCGGACAGCCCCAGCATTTT
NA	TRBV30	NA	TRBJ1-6	CAWTQRGGGYNSPLHF	TGTGCCTGGACCCAGAGGGGCGGGGGATATAATTCACCCCTCCACTTT
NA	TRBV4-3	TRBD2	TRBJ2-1	CASSQGLAGSYNEQFF	TGCGCCAGCAGCCAAGGGCTAGCGGGGTCTTACAATGAGCAGTTCTTC
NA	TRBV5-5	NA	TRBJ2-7	CASSFGQTYEQYF	TGTGCCAGCAGCTTTGGACAGACTTACGAGCAGTACTTC
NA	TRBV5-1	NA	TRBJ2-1	CASSLGHLYDEQFF	TGCGCCAGCAGCCTAGGACATCTATACGATGAGCAGTTCTTC
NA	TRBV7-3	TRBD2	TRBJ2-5	CASSFQRGEQETQYF	TGTGCCAGCAGCTTCCAGCGGGGGGAACAAGAGACCCAGTACTTC
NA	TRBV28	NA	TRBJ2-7	CASSSADSYEQYF	TGTGCCAGCAGTTCTGCGGACTCCTACGAGCAGTACTTC
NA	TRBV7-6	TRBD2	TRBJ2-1	CASSLVASGGYNEQFF	TGTGCCAGCAGCTTAGTAGCTAGCGGGGGCTACAATGAGCAGTTCTTC
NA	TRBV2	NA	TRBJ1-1	CASRLDWGPSEAFF	TGTGCCAGCAGGCTCGACTGGGGCCCGTCTGAAGCTTTCTTT
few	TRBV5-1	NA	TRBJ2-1	CASSPRTGSSSYNEQFF	TGCGCCAGCAGTCCTCGCACGGGGTCCAGCTCCTACAATGAGCAGTTCTTC
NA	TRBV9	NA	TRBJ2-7	CASSAGTGFLYEQYF	TGTGCCAGCAGCGCAGGAACAGGGTTTCTCTACGAGCAGTACTTC